This T cell receptor (beta chain) is from a study of T cell changes during pregnancy in multiple sclerosis. Some clones are missing from TCRdb's copy, which holds only in-frame ones; the method was immunoSEQ multiplex PCR. The table includes approximately 74,000 clones, approximately 92% detected once. Trimming removed 3 bases at V and 0 bases at J, with 11 bases between. The CDR3 runs to 15 residues. Germline CDR1 and CDR2: SGDLS and YYNGEE. This clone was counted a single time. The sequencing used peripheral blood, collected before pregnancy. The rearrangement links TRBV9 to TRBJ2-3; unclear D gene. This sequence was found in a female donor with multiple sclerosis, enrolled in a pregnancy study. The CDR3 region has the DNA TGTGCCAGCAGCGAGGCCCCAGGAAGCACAGATACGCAGTATTTT. This sequence encodes CASSEAPGSTDTQYF.